This TCR beta chain was captured in a study of T cells in Graves' hyperthyroidism and ophthalmopathy. The CDR3 regions of TCR beta were amplified from RNA transcripts. The TCR CDR3 was amplified in a first-round RT-PCR using the HTBI primer set. TCRdb re-analysed the multiplex PCR reads in MiXCR, keeping a single row per CDR3 protein. The data contain about 360,000 distinct CDR3 sequences, about 14% of them singletons. This clonotype has a count of ten or more. The antigen is undetermined. Study findings and constraints: By a 13 V-J model, ophthalmopathy was set apart from stable hyperthyroidism. Blood samples included most of the expanded thyroid clonotypes exceeding 0.001.

The blood sample dates from first hyperthyroidism diagnosis, preceding any ophthalmopathy symptoms. The authors obtained PBMCs from more than 8 ml of fresh peripheral blood. This CDR3 comprises 14 residues. Germline CDR1 reads MDHEN; CDR2 reads SYDVKM. V lost 3 bases and J 3 bases, leaving 11 bases between the germline ends. Sequencing was carried out using blood. V and J are TRBV28 and TRBJ1-2; no clear D gene. The receptor comes from a man younger than 40 with Graves' hyperthyroidism that later progressed to Graves' ophthalmopathy. The CDR3 sequence is CASSFIQSHYGYTF. The DNA for the CDR3 is TGTGCCAGCAGTTTCATTCAAAGCCACTATGGCTACACCTTC.